This T cell receptor beta chain was identified during a study of PD-L1 blockade in urothelial cancer. Background on the study: Patients' prior chemotherapy regimens numbered 0 to 3.

V was trimmed by 6 bases and J by 1 base, leaving 15 bases between them. The CDR3 covers 15 residues. Per germline, CDR1 SGHVS and CDR2 FNYEAQ. As to time point: peripheral blood 6 weeks after treatment start. Sequencing used immunoSEQ multiplex PCR; TCRdb keeps in-frame clones, though not all of them. Of 42,000 or so clones listed, about four fifths are singletons. This clone appeared a single time. The specimen comprised PBMCs, sampled around atezolizumab (anti-PD-L1) treatment. The chain employs TRBV7-6 and TRBJ2-5; D may be TRBD1 (5 bases). The clonotype was recovered from a man between 60 and 70 years old with urothelial cancer. CDR3 nucleotide sequence: TGTGCCAGCAGTCCCACTTTGGGGCCCCAAGAGACCCAGTACTTC. This gives the protein CASSPTLGPQETQYF.